Given below is one TCR beta chain in context. Its specificity is not known. PCR involved 60 Vbeta and 13 Jbeta primers. Under the authors' procedure: Unique TCR beta chains totaled about 78 million in a later count, with some 10 million of them shared. Data came from immunoSEQ multiplex PCR; TCRdb stores just in-frame clones and leaves some out. The V and J calls and clone size come from that table; D and trimming were worked out from the DNA. The table includes roughly 200,000 clones, over 70% detected once. The sample is drawn from a study of cytomegalovirus exposure and HLA in healthy donors. Whole-study findings and limits: The listing of 150 to 200 TCR beta chains classed them as cytomegalovirus-associated. CMV serostatus was the only recorded immune exposure for donors. Previously analyzed data showed that most TCR beta V segments were productive at a frequency of about 87% or about 30%.

Trimming shortened V by 2 bases and J by 4 bases, and 4 bases separated the two germline ends. The CDR3 spans 11 residues. Germline V gene sequence: CDR1 SGHNT, CDR2 YYREEE (reference sequence). The sequencing sample was made of PBMCs. This sequence originates from a woman in her 50s in good health and CMV-seronegative. This rearrangement joins TRBV5-4 to TRBJ2-7; D is unresolved. The CDR3 sequence: CASSFGYEQYF. The CDR3, as DNA: TGTGCCAGCAGCTTCGGTTACGAGCAGTACTTC.